In its sample, the clone carrying this T cell receptor (beta chain) was seen a few times. No antigen is known for it. Then a second PCR, running about 6 to 12 cycles, was carried out with a sample-barcoded 5' primer and a J-beta primer mix. Each TCR beta cDNA got a 12-nucleotide random molecular identifier. TCRdb re-called the 5' RACE reads through MiXCR, storing one row per CDR3 protein. The sample holds approximately 1,700,000 distinct CDR3 sequences; about 39% are singletons and the top ten take 20% to 25%. There are 16 residues in the CDR3. With V trimmed by 0 bases and J by 7 bases, 8 bases remained unmatched. Germline CDR1 reads MGHRA; CDR2 reads YSYEKL. The data belong to a study of blood T cells in healthy people across ages. General study points: Both naive CD4+ cell counts and diversity were greater in long-lived donors than in aged donors. The percentage of naive T cells correlated strongly with TCR beta diversity. The recorded TCR beta diversity per million T cells decreased in a roughly linear manner with age.

What was sequenced was blood. This TCR derives from a human donor in good health. This chain links TRBV4-1 with TRBJ1-4; 7 bases agree with TRBD1. The CDR3 sequence is CASSQDQVQGGEKLFF. The CDR3 DNA sequence: TGCGCCAGCAGCCAAGATCAAGTCCAGGGGGGTGAAAAACTGTTTTTT.